The 10 T cell receptor beta chains presented below share a single source sample, sequenced in a study of shared clonotypes between healthy human individuals. The assay was immunoSEQ multiplex PCR, and TCRdb's table has in-frame clones only and misses some. The sample carries roughly 2,000,000 clones, about 95% recorded once. Naive-designated CD8 cells lacked CD45RO, were positively enriched for CCR7, and omitted terminally differentiated effector memory CD45RA+ cells. The sample consisted of naive CD8+ T cells sorted from blood. The receptors originated from a man between 18 and 29 years old in good health.

The chain recombines TRBV9 with TRBJ1-2; no reliable D call. The V end was cut by 0 bases, the J end by 2 bases, with 8 bases between. The CDR3 covers 14 residues. Germline CDR1 SGDLS, CDR2 YYNGEE. The CDR3 spells CASSVDGGNYGYTF. The CDR3 region has the DNA TGTGCCAGCAGCGTAGACGGCGGAAACTATGGCTACACCTTC.

The chain has TRBV19 and TRBJ1-5, with D maybe TRBD1 (6 bases). Germline V gene data show CDR1 as LNHDA and CDR2 as SQIVND (reference sequence). V lost 4 bases and J 5 bases, leaving 15 bases between the germline ends. The CDR3 covers 15 residues. The CDR3 here is CASSTLQTGYQPQHF. In DNA form, the CDR3 reads TGTGCCAGTAGTACCCTCCAGACAGGTTATCAGCCCCAGCATTTT.

CDR3 nucleotides: TGCAGTGCGGAAGCGTCCTACGAGCAGTACTTC. This gives the protein CSAEASYEQYF. The chain joins TRBV20-1 to TRBJ2-7; D is unclear. V was cut by 6 bases and J by 1 base, with 7 bases left in between. CDR1 and CDR2 from the germline V gene are DFQATT and SNEGSKA (reference sequence). The CDR3 runs to 11 residues.

V is TRBV2 and J is TRBJ1-1, with 7 bases matching TRBD1. CDR3 size: 13 residues. In germline, CDR1 is SNHLY, CDR2 FYNNEI. The trim removed 6 bases at V and 1 base at J, leaving 2 bases unmatched. CDR3 bases: TGTGCCAGCAGGACAGGGAAGAACACTGAAGCTTTCTTT. It is translated as CASRTGKNTEAFF.

The chain is built from TRBV27 and TRBJ2-2; TRBD2 matches 9 bases. The J segment lost 2 bases and the V segment lost 5 bases, leaving 3 bases of the junction unmatched. The CDR3 has 15 amino acids. CDR1 and CDR2 from the germline V gene are MNHEY and SMNVEV (reference sequence). CDR3 DNA sequence: TGTGCCAGCAGTAGGACTAGCGCAAACACCGGGGAGCTGTTTTTT. Its translation: CASSRTSANTGELFF.

This clone was seen a single time. DNA for the CDR3: TGTGCCAGCCGGGACAAGCGGAGCACAGATACGCAGTATTTT. Its protein product is CASRDKRSTDTQYF. The V and J genes are TRBV7-9 and TRBJ2-3; a possible D gene is TRBD1 (6 bases). Germline V gene lookup returns CDR1 SEHNR and CDR2 FQNEAQ (reference sequence). V lost 8 bases to trimming and J lost 0 bases, with 12 bases between them. The CDR3 extends over 14 amino acids.

This clone was seen a single time. V and J are TRBV6-1 and TRBJ2-7, with a tentative D call TRBD1 (5 bases). V lost 7 bases to trimming and J lost 2 bases, with 15 bases between them. The CDR3 length is 14 residues. The germline V gene has CDR1 MNHNS and CDR2 SASEGT. The CDR3 bases are TGTGCCAGCACAGGGCAGCGTATTACCTACGAGCAGTACTTC. Translation gives CASTGQRITYEQYF.

This chain links TRBV11-2 with TRBJ2-1, with TRBD2 matching over 10 bases. The CDR3 contains 13 residues. CDR1 and CDR2 (germline): SGHAT, FQNNGV. Trimming took 6 bases from V and 8 from J; bases not matched to a gene: 4. CDR3 amino acids: CASSSGTSDEQFF. The CDR3 nucleotides read TGTGCCAGCAGTTCCGGGACTAGCGATGAGCAGTTCTTC.

Worth noting for this clone: Other DNA variants within this sample encode the same CDR3. CDR3 residues: CASSEGTSGYNEQFF. The CDR3 DNA reads TGTGCCAGCAGTGAAGGGACTAGCGGCTACAATGAGCAGTTCTTC. The chain has TRBV2 and TRBJ2-1; 10 bases match TRBD2. The CDR3 totals 15 residues. With 1 base clipped from V and 3 bases from J, the junction kept 0 bases outside the gene matches. The V gene's germline CDR1 is SNHLY and CDR2 FYNNEI.

V and J are TRBV4-2 and TRBJ1-1, with D perhaps matching TRBD1 (5 bases). V lost 0 bases and J lost 4, with 15 bases in between. The length of the CDR3 is 16 residues. Looked up from germline, CDR1 is LGHNA and CDR2 is YNFKEQ. Here the CDR3 reads CASSQDNSPRGTEAFF. As DNA, the CDR3 is TGTGCCAGCAGCCAAGATAACAGCCCAAGGGGCACTGAAGCTTTCTTT.